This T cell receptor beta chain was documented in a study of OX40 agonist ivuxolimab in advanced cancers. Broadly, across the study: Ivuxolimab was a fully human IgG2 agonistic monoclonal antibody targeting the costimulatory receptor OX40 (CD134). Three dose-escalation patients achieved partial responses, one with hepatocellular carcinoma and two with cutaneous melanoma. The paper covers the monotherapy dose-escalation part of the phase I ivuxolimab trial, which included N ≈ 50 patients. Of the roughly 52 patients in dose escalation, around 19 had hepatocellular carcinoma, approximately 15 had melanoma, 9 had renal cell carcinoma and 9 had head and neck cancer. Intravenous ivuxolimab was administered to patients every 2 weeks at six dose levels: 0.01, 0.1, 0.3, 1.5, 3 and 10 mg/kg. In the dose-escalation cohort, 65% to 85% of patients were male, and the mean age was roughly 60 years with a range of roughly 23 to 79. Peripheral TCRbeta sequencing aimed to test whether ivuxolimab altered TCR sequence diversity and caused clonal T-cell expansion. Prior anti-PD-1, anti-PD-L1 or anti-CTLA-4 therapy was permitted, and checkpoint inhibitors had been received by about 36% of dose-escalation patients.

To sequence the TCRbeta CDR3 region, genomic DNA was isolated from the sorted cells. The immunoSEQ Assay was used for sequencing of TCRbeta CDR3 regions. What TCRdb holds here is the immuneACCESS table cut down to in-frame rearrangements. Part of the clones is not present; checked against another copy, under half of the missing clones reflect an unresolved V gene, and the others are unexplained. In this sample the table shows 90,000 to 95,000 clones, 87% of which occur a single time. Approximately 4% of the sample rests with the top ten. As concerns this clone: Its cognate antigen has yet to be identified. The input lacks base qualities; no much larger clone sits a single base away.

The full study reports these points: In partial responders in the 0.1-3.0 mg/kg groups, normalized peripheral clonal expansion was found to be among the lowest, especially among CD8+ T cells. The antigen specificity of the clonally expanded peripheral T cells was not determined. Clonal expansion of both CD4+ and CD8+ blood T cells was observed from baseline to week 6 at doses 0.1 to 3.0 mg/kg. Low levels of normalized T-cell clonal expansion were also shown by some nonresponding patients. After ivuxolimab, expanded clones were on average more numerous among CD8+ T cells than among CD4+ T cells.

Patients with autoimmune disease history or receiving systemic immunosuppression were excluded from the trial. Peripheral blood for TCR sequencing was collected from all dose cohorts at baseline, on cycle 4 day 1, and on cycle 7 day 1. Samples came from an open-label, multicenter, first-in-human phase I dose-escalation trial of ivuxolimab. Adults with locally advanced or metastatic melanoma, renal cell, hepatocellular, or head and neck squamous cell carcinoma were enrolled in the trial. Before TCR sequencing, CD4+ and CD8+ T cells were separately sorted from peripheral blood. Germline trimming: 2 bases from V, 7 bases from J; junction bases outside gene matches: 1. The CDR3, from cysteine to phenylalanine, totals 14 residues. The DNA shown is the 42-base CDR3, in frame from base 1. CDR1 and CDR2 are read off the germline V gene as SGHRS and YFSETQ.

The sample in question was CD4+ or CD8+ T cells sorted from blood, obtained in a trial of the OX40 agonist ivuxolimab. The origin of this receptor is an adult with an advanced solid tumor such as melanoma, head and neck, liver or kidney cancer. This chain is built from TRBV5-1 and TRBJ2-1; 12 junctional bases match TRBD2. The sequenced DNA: TGCGCCAGCAGCTTAGGACTAGCGGGAAATGAGCAGTTCTTC. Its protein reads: CASSLGLAGNEQFF.